Shown below are 11 T cell receptor beta chains from a single sample sequenced in a study of blood T cells in healthy people across ages. The use of a sample-barcoded 5' primer and a J-beta primer mix characterized a second PCR of about 7 to 12 cycles. MiXCR was run by TCRdb on the 5' RACE reads, yielding one entry per CDR3 protein. The data hold hundreds of thousands of distinct CDR3 sequences, with approximately 52% observed a single time. The sequencing input was blood. The receptors here all came from a woman older than 75 in good health.

This clonotype showed up many times. This rearrangement joins TRBV5-1 to TRBJ1-4; perhaps TRBD1 as D (6 bases). This CDR3 contains 16 residues. Germline V gene data show CDR1 as SGHRS and CDR2 as YFSETQ. The V and J ends lost 5 bases and 7 bases respectively, with 21 bases between them. CDR3 bases: TGCGCCAGCAGTCCGTCGATCGGGGGCCGTGGTGAAAAACTGTTTTTT. Translated: CASSPSIGGRGEKLFF.

The rearrangement links TRBV20-1 to TRBJ2-4, with D tentatively TRBD2 (6 bases). Per germline, CDR1 DFQATT and CDR2 SNEGSKA (reference sequence). This CDR3 has 16 amino acids. Trimming took off 0 bases at V and 5 bases at J, with 17 bases between the two ends. This CDR3 reads CSARDRREVHQNIQYF. CDR3 DNA: TGCAGTGCTAGAGATCGGAGGGAGGTTCATCAAAACATTCAGTACTTC.

This clonotype was observed many times. The chain recombines TRBV29-1 with TRBJ2-7; D gene ambiguous. V was clipped by 6 bases and J by 5 bases, with 23 bases between them. The germline gives CDR1 SQVTM, CDR2 ANQGSEA. The CDR3 has 15 amino acids. CDR3: CSVVARRSFQDEQYF. CDR3 in DNA: TGCAGCGTCGTCGCCCGACGGAGTTTCCAGGACGAGCAGTACTTC.

The V call is TRBV7-9, the J call TRBJ2-2, with a tentative D call TRBD1 (7 bases). The CDR3 loop spans 15 amino acids. Trimming shortened V by 3 bases and J by 1 base, and 9 bases separated the two germline ends. Germline values: CDR1 SEHNR, CDR2 FQNEAQ (reference sequence). In nucleotides, the CDR3 is TGTGCCAGCAGCTTCCAGGGGGGGAACACCGGGGAGCTGTTTTTT. Its protein product is CASSFQGGNTGELFF.

The V gene is TRBV4-1, the J gene TRBJ1-4, with D unclear. The V gene's germline CDR1 is MGHRA and CDR2 YSYEKL. Trimming removed 4 bases from V and 2 bases from J, with 11 bases in between. CDR3 size: 15 residues. The CDR3 here is CASSPSRQTNEKLFF. The CDR3, as DNA: TGCGCCAGCAGCCCGAGTCGTCAGACTAATGAAAAACTGTTTTTT.

The rearrangement links TRBV7-3 to TRBJ2-4; weak D call: TRBD1 (6 bases). The DNA end is a closer match to TRBJ2-5, so the J assignment may be wrong. Per germline, CDR1 SGHTA and CDR2 FQGTGA. The CDR3 loop spans 16 amino acids. The CDR3 loop reads CASSSTGQSAQETQYF. As DNA, the CDR3 is TGTGCCAGCAGCTCAACTGGACAGTCCGCCCAAGAGACCCAGTACTTC.

This clonotype was counted at least ten times. The chain uses TRBV27 and TRBJ2-5; 7 bases line up with TRBD1. Germline CDR1 MNHEY, CDR2 SMNVEV (reference sequence). This CDR3 is 15 amino acids long. V lost 5 bases, J lost 1 base, and 7 bases stayed unmatched. CDR3 amino acids: CASSPPDRIQETQYF. The CDR3 DNA sequence: TGTGCCAGCAGTCCCCCGGACAGGATCCAAGAGACCCAGTACTTC.

The genes are TRBV6-2 or TRBV6-3 and TRBJ2-1; perhaps D is TRBD1 or TRBD2 (5 bases each). Germline V gene sequence: CDR1 MNHEY, CDR2 SVGEGT. This CDR3 comprises 17 residues. V lost 6 bases and J lost 1, with 19 bases in between. CDR3 residues: CASSPLLGRESYNEQFF. The CDR3 DNA follows: TGTGCCAGCAGCCCCCTCCTAGGCAGGGAGTCCTACAATGAGCAGTTCTTC.

This clonotype showed up many times. This rearrangement joins TRBV20-1 to TRBJ2-5; D not resolved. Germline CDR1 is DFQATT and CDR2 is SNEGSKA (reference sequence). The CDR3 sequence is 12 residues long. Between the trimmed V and J ends, which lost 4 bases and 6 bases, there was a span of 12 bases. In DNA form, the CDR3 reads TGCAGTGCTATTCCCTCTGGGCAGACCCAGTACTTC. This translates into CSAIPSGQTQYF.

The table lists this clonotype with a count of one. A much larger clone lies a single base off, so this may be a read error. This chain links TRBV29-1 with TRBJ2-5; D gene ambiguous. Between the trimmed V and J ends, which lost 3 bases and 5 bases, there was a span of 4 bases. The CDR3 runs 10 residues. Germline V gene data show CDR1 as SQVTM and CDR2 as ANQGSEA. The CDR3 here is CSVDSETQYF. DNA for the CDR3: TGCAGCGTTGACTCGGAGACCCAGTACTTC.

This clonotype was detected many times. The chain has TRBV6-5 and TRBJ2-4; perhaps TRBD2 as D (5 bases). Trimming stripped 0 bases from V and 3 bases from J, with 12 bases between. CDR3 length: 16 amino acids. Germline V gene data show CDR1 as MNHEY and CDR2 as SVGAGI. CDR3 bases: TGTGCCAGCAGTTACTCGTCGGGGTCGGTCAAAAACATTCAGTACTTC. This encodes CASSYSSGSVKNIQYF.